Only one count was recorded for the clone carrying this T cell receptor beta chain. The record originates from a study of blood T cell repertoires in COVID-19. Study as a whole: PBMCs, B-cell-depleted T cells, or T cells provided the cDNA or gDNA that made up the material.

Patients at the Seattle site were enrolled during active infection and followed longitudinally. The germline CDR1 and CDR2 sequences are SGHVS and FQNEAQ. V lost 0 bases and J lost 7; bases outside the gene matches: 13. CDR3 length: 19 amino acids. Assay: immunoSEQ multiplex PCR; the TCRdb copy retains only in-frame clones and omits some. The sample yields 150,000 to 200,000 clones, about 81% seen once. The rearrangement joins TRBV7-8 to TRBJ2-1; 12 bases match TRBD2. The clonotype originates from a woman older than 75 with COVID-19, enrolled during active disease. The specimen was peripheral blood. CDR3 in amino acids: CASSLALAGGPSALNEQFF. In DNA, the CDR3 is TGTGCCAGCAGCTTAGCCCTAGCGGGGGGGCCCTCCGCCTTGAATGAGCAGTTCTTC.